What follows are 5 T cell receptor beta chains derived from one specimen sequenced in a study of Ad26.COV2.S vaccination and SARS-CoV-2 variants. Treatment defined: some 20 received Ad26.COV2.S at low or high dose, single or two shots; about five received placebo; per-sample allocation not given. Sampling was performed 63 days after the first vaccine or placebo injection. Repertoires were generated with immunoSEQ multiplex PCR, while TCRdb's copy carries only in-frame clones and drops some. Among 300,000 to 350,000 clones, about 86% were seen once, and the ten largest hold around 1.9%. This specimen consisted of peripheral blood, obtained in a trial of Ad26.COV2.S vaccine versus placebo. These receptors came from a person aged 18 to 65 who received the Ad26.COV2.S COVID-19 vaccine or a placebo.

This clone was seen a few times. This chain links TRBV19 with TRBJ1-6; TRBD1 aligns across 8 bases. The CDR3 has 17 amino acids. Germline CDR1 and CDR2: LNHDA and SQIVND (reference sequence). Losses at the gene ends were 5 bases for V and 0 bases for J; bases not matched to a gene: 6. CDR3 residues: CASSGWTGSSYNSPLHF. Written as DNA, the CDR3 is TGTGCCAGTAGTGGTTGGACAGGGAGCTCCTATAATTCACCCCTCCACTTT. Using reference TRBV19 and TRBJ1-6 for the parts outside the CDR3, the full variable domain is DGGITQSPKYLFRKEGQNVTLSCEQNLNHDAMYWYRQDPGQGLRLIYYSQIVNDFQKGDIAEGYSVSREKKESFPLTVTSAQKNPTAFYLCASSGWTGSSYNSPLHFGNGTRLTVT.

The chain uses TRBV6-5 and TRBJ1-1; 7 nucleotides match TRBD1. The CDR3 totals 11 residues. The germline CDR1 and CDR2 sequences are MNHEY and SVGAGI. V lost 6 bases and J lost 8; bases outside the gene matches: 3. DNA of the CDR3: TGTGCCAGCAGAGGACAGGTCGAAGCTTTCTTT. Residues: CASRGQVEAFF.

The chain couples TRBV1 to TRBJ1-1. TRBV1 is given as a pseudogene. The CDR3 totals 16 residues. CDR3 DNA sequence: TGCACCAGCAGCCATCGAATCTTATTCCTGAACACTGAAGCTTTCTTT. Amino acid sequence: CTSSHRILFLNTEAFF.

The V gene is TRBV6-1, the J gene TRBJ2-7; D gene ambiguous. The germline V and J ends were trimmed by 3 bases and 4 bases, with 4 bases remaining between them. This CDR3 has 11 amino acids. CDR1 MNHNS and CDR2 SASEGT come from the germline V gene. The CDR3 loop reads CASSDDYEQYF. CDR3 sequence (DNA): TGTGCCAGCAGTGACGATTACGAGCAGTACTTC.

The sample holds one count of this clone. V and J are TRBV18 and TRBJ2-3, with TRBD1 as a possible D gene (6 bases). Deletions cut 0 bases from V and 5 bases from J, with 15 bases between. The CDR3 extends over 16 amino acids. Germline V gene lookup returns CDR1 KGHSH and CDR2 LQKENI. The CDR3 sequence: CASSPPGGRGKDTQYF. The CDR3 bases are TGTGCCAGCTCACCACCTGGGGGCAGAGGGAAAGATACGCAGTATTTT.